This entry lists 22 T cell receptor beta chains sequenced from one sample in a study of blood T cell repertoires in COVID-19. Profiled with immunoSEQ multiplex PCR; TCRdb holds only in-frame clones, not every one. The data show roughly 260,000 clones, around 87% seen once. The sequencing sample was made of PBMCs or T cells enriched from blood (not recorded which). The receptors stem from a woman aged 25 to 39 with acute COVID-19.

V gene TRBV27 combines with J gene TRBJ2-1, with D perhaps matching TRBD2 (6 bases). CDR3 length: 15 residues. Germline CDR1 MNHEY, CDR2 SMNVEV (reference sequence). V shed 7 bases and J shed 8 bases, with 21 bases lying between them. CDR3 sequence reads: CASTPASALPDEQFF. In nucleotides, the CDR3 is TGTGCCAGCACACCGGCTAGCGCCCTCCCCGATGAGCAGTTCTTC.

J is TRBJ2-1 and V is TRBV5-4; 7 nucleotides agree with TRBD2. V was pared by 4 bases and J by 2 bases, with 9 bases of the junction left unmatched. Per the germline V gene, CDR1 is SGHNT and CDR2 is YYREEE (reference sequence). The CDR3 totals 16 residues. The CDR3 DNA reads as TGTGCCAGCAGCGATAGATCGGGGGGAACCTACAATGAGCAGTTCTTC. This translates into CASSDRSGGTYNEQFF.

The J gene is TRBJ2-3, the V gene TRBV6-5; possibly TRBD2 for D (6 bases). The CDR3 is 14 residues long. CDR1 is MNHEY, CDR2 SVGAGI, per germline. Trimming pared 6 bases from V and 4 bases from J, leaving 14 bases between. Here the CDR3 DNA reads TGTGCCAGCAGGAGGGACTGGCAGGCAGATACGCAGTATTTT. This codes for CASRRDWQADTQYF.

This clone occurred once. This chain links TRBV3-1 (or the pseudogene TRBV3-2) with TRBJ1-1, with 8 positions matching TRBD1. Unmatched junction bases numbered 11, after V lost 1 base and J lost 1 base. From germline, CDR1 is LGHDT and CDR2 YNNKEL (reference sequence). The CDR3 is 18 amino acids. The CDR3: CASSQVSGTGVKNTEAFF. The CDR3 coding sequence is TGTGCCAGCAGCCAAGTATCTGGGACAGGAGTGAAGAACACTGAAGCTTTCTTT.

This clone was picked up a small number of times. The chain joins TRBV25-1 to TRBJ2-3, with 7 nucleotides matching TRBD2. Germline V gene data show CDR1 as MGHDK and CDR2 as SYGVNS. The CDR3 sequence is 18 residues long. With V trimmed by 2 bases and J by 2 bases, 13 bases remained unmatched. The CDR3 region has the DNA TGTGCCAGCAGTGAAGGGCGCCTTGGCGGGGGAGTCACAGATACGCAGTATTTT. Translation: CASSEGRLGGGVTDTQYF.

J is TRBJ2-5 and V is TRBV6-6, with D unclear. V shed 6 bases and J shed 5 bases, with 13 bases lying between them. Looked up from germline, CDR1 is MNHNY and CDR2 is SVGAGI (reference sequence). The CDR3 has 13 amino acids. CDR3 protein: CASRTSEVETQYF. The CDR3 DNA reads as TGTGCCAGCAGAACCTCCGAGGTGGAGACCCAGTACTTC.

This clone was recorded once. Here the CDR3 DNA reads TGTGCCAGTAGTATTGGTAGCGGGAGTGTGGTCACCGGGGAGCTGTTTTTT. Translated, it gives CASSIGSGSVVTGELFF. J is TRBJ2-2 and V is TRBV19, with TRBD2 identical over 9 bases. Losses at the gene ends were 3 bases for V and 4 bases for J; bases not matched to a gene: 9. CDR1 and CDR2 from the germline V gene are LNHDA and SQIVND (reference sequence). CDR3 size: 17 residues.

Here the CDR3 DNA reads TGTGCCAGCAGTGAATGGGCCAGAGATAGCAATCAGCCCCAGCATTTT. Its protein product is CASSEWARDSNQPQHF. This chain connects TRBV6-1 to TRBJ1-5; unclear D gene. Trimming took 2 bases from V and 0 from J, leaving 11 bases between them. There are 16 residues in the CDR3. Looked up from germline, CDR1 is MNHNS and CDR2 is SASEGT.

This chain joins TRBV18 and TRBJ2-3, with TRBD1 matching over 7 bases. The germline V gene encodes CDR1 KGHSH and CDR2 LQKENI. Trimming at V came to 6 bases and at J to 0 bases, leaving 6 bases not matched to a gene. This CDR3 is built from 15 residues. This chain's CDR3 is CASSPNRGSTDTQYF. CDR3 DNA sequence: TGTGCCAGCTCTCCTAACAGGGGTAGCACAGATACGCAGTATTTT.

The chain has TRBV10-1 and TRBJ2-2; 9 bases agree with TRBD2. The CDR3 spans 20 residues. From germline, CDR1 is WNHNN and CDR2 SYGVQD (reference sequence). Trimming took 2 bases from V and 3 from J; bases not matched to a gene: 16. CDR3 DNA sequence: TGCGCCAGCAGTGAGGAGGAACCAGGAGCGGGGGGCCGATACACCGGGGAGCTGTTTTTT. This translates into CASSEEEPGAGGRYTGELFF.

The rearrangement links TRBV15 to TRBJ2-7, with no clear D. Germline CDR1 and CDR2: LNHNV and YYDKDF (reference sequence). Deletions cut 4 bases from V and 7 bases from J, with 11 bases between. The CDR3 loop spans 12 amino acids. DNA of the CDR3: TGTGCCACCAGCACCCCCCCCGGGGAGCAGTACTTC. Translating it yields CATSTPPGEQYF.

The chain recombines TRBV28 with TRBJ2-1, with a possible D match to TRBD2 (5 bases). CDR1 is MDHEN, CDR2 SYDVKM, per germline. The V and J ends lost 0 bases and 5 bases respectively, with 11 bases between them. The CDR3 is made up of 15 amino acids. The CDR3 sequence is CASSLWSSRNNEQFF. The CDR3 nucleotides read TGTGCCAGCAGTTTATGGTCTAGCCGTAACAATGAGCAGTTCTTC.

This chain connects TRBV7-2 to TRBJ1-1, with D perhaps TRBD1 (5 bases). The germline V gene has CDR1 SGHTA and CDR2 FQGNSA. The V end lost 5 bases, the J end lost 5 bases, and 18 bases lay between the germline ends. CDR3 size: 15 residues. In nucleotides, the CDR3 is TGTGCCAGCAGCACCAAGGGCGGGGGACCGACTGAAGCTTTCTTT. Amino acids: CASSTKGGGPTEAFF.

The V and J genes are TRBV9 and TRBJ2-3; 9 bases fit TRBD1. With V trimmed by 3 bases and J by 7 bases, 15 bases remained unmatched. CDR1 SGDLS and CDR2 YYNGEE come from the germline V gene. The CDR3 length is 17 residues. The CDR3 region has the DNA TGTGCCAGCAGCGAGAGGGCCGGGACAGGGATAACAAATACGCAGTATTTT. It translates to CASSERAGTGITNTQYF.

The CDR3 loop is CASSPTRGLSTDTQYF. The CDR3 bases are TGTGCCAGCAGCCCGACGAGGGGGCTGAGTACAGATACGCAGTATTTT. The chain employs TRBV5-4 and TRBJ2-3; 7 nucleotides match TRBD1. The CDR3 is 16 residues long. Germline trimming cut 4 bases from V and 3 bases from J; bases unmatched to any gene: 11. Germline V gene sequence: CDR1 SGHNT, CDR2 YYREEE (reference sequence).

This clone was seen more than once but under ten times. This chain uses TRBV4-2 with TRBJ1-1; D not certain. The CDR3 covers 16 residues. Germline V gene sequence: CDR1 LGHNA, CDR2 YNFKEQ. The V and J ends lost 4 bases and 0 bases respectively, with 15 bases between them. CDR3 amino acids: CASSLSTRVLNTEAFF. Here the CDR3 DNA reads TGTGCCAGCAGCCTGTCAACGAGGGTCTTGAACACTGAAGCTTTCTTT.

The rearrangement uses TRBV7-2 and TRBJ2-7; 13 positions match TRBD2. This CDR3 has 16 amino acids. Losses at the gene ends were 4 bases for V and 4 bases for J; bases not matched to a gene: 7. Germline lookup yields CDR1 SGHTA and CDR2 FQGNSA. CDR3: CASSSGTSGTLYEQYF. For the CDR3, the DNA is TGTGCCAGCAGCTCGGGGACTAGCGGGACTCTGTACGAGCAGTACTTC.

The rearrangement uses TRBV5-5 and TRBJ2-7; D uncertain. CDR3 length equals 15 residues. The germline V gene has CDR1 SGHKS and CDR2 YYEKEE (reference sequence). The ends were cut back, 4 bases at V and 3 bases at J, with 17 bases in the middle. This CDR3 is CASSPRLSPNYEQYF. The CDR3 coding sequence is TGTGCCAGCAGCCCACGGTTGTCACCAAACTACGAGCAGTACTTC.

V usage is TRBV29-1 and J usage is TRBJ2-1; 7 bases are a match to TRBD1. Germline-derived CDR1 and CDR2 are SQVTM and ANQGSEA. The CDR3 consists of 17 residues. V shed 0 bases, J shed 0 bases, and the junction held 8 bases outside the gene matches. The CDR3, as DNA: TGCAGCGTTGAAGATCGCTTCGGGACAGTCTCCTACAATGAGCAGTTCTTC. Amino acids: CSVEDRFGTVSYNEQFF.

V gene TRBV5-4 combines with J gene TRBJ2-1; 12 nucleotides align to TRBD2. The V segment lost 5 bases and the J segment 4 bases; nucleotides outside the gene matches: 4. This CDR3 region has 15 residues. Germline lookup yields CDR1 SGHNT and CDR2 YYREEE (reference sequence). DNA of the CDR3: TGTGCCAGCAGTTGGGGACTAGCGGGTTACAATGAGCAGTTCTTC. Translating gives CASSWGLAGYNEQFF.

The CDR3 region is CATEKRGGNSNQPQHF. In DNA form, the CDR3 reads TGTGCCACCGAGAAGCGGGGCGGAAATAGCAATCAGCCCCAGCATTTT. The chain recombines TRBV24-1 with TRBJ1-5, with D maybe TRBD1 (5 bases). Trimming stripped 9 bases from V and 0 bases from J, with 17 bases between. This CDR3 region has 16 residues. Looked up from germline, CDR1 is KGHDR and CDR2 is SFDVKD.

The V gene is TRBV19, the J gene TRBJ2-4; 13 nucleotides line up with TRBD2. The CDR3 has 20 amino acids. The J segment lost 0 bases and the V segment lost 2 bases, leaving 10 bases of the junction unmatched. Germline V gene lookup returns CDR1 LNHDA and CDR2 SQIVND (reference sequence). The CDR3: CASSISRTSGSVIAKNIQYF. The CDR3 DNA sequence: TGTGCCAGTAGTATATCCCGGACTAGCGGGAGTGTCATAGCCAAAAACATTCAGTACTTC. Combining the CDR3 with reference TRBV19 and TRBJ2-4 gives the whole variable domain DGGITQSPKYLFRKEGQNVTLSCEQNLNHDAMYWYRQDPGQGLRLIYYSQIVNDFQKGDIAEGYSVSREKKESFPLTVTSAQKNPTAFYLCASSISRTSGSVIAKNIQYFGAGTRLSVL.